A single sample gave rise to the 19 T cell receptor beta chains below, sequenced in a study of blood T cell repertoires in COVID-19. TCRdb's copy holds only in-frame clones and misses some; the assay was immunoSEQ multiplex PCR. The sample holds 92,000 or so clones, approximately 89% seen once. The sample taken for sequencing was peripheral blood. These receptors originate from a man in his sixties with acute or convalescent COVID-19.

This clone showed up just a few times. The V gene is TRBV27, the J gene TRBJ2-7; TRBD1 is a possible D gene (5 bases). The CDR3 sequence is 13 residues long. Trimming shortened V by 3 bases and J by 6 bases, and 12 bases separated the two germline ends. The V gene's germline CDR1 is MNHEY and CDR2 SMNVEV (reference sequence). The CDR3 region is CASSFLDSFEQYF. The CDR3 nucleotides are TGTGCCAGCAGTTTCCTTGACAGCTTCGAGCAGTACTTC.

This clone was recorded only once. The CDR3 DNA reads TGCAGCACCCGGACAGGGAGAGTGGACCATGAAGCTTTCTTT. Protein: CSTRTGRVDHEAFF. The rearrangement joins TRBV29-1 to TRBJ1-1; 8 nucleotides match TRBD1. Trimming at V came to 8 bases and at J to 7 bases, leaving 15 bases not matched to a gene. CDR3 length: 14 amino acids. The germline CDR1 and CDR2 sequences are SQVTM and ANQGSEA.

The chain carries TRBV9 and TRBJ2-1, with a weak D call TRBD1 (6 bases). The CDR3 has 16 amino acids. Germline assignment: CDR1 SGDLS and CDR2 YYNGEE. V was cut by 1 base and J by 8 bases, with 19 bases left in between. CDR3 in amino acids: CASSVTPRQVLYEQFF. CDR3 in DNA: TGTGCCAGCAGCGTAACTCCCCGACAGGTTTTGTATGAGCAGTTCTTC.

The chain joins TRBV19 to TRBJ2-3; weak D call: TRBD2 (5 bases). The germline V gene encodes CDR1 LNHDA and CDR2 SQIVND (reference sequence). The V end was cut by 7 bases, the J end by 0 bases, with 14 bases between. The CDR3 covers 15 residues. CDR3 in amino acids: CASTQSGISTDTQYF. CDR3 DNA sequence: TGTGCCAGTACTCAATCGGGGATTAGCACAGATACGCAGTATTTT.

The chain combines TRBV23-1 with TRBJ1-5; D possibly corresponds to TRBD1 (5 bases). TRBV23-1 is treated as an ORF (open reading frame) with a function not yet certain. Trimming removed 4 bases at V and 5 bases at J, with 24 bases between. The CDR3 is made up of 18 amino acids. Here the CDR3 DNA reads TGCGCCAGCAGTCTCACCCCGCGATCGAAGGGGTGTGATCAGCCCCAGCATTTT. It yields the protein CASSLTPRSKGCDQPQHF.

The CDR3 DNA is TGTGCCAGCAGCCTTGGTATCTATGCGGGCTACACCTTC. Residues: CASSLGIYAGYTF. This chain links TRBV5-8 with TRBJ1-2, with unresolved D. V shed 4 bases and J shed 8 bases, with 15 bases lying between them. The CDR3 length is 13 residues. Looked up from germline, CDR1 is SGHTS and CDR2 is YDEGEE.

This clone was seen only once. The V gene is TRBV29-1, the J gene TRBJ2-3; D gene ambiguous. CDR3 length equals 12 residues. Trimming took 6 bases from V and 2 from J, leaving 9 bases between them. From germline, CDR1 is SQVTM and CDR2 ANQGSEA. DNA for the CDR3: TGCAGCGTAGTACAGAACACAGATACGCAGTATTTT. It encodes CSVVQNTDTQYF.

This sequence joins TRBV24-1 and TRBJ1-6, with D maybe TRBD1 (5 bases). CDR1 is KGHDR, CDR2 SFDVKD, per germline. Trimming stripped 7 bases from V and 7 bases from J, with 28 bases between. The CDR3 loop spans 19 amino acids. CDR3 DNA: TGTGCCACCAGGCCGCGACAGTACTTTACTCCAATCAGGAATTCACCCCTCCACTTT. As protein: CATRPRQYFTPIRNSPLHF.

This clone has a handful of counts. Written as DNA, the CDR3 is TGTGCCAGCAGCTTACTACAGGGTGGCGGTGAAAAACTGTTTTTT. Its protein product is CASSLLQGGGEKLFF. V gene TRBV11-1 combines with J gene TRBJ1-4; TRBD1 might be the D (6 bases). Germline CDR1 and CDR2: SGHAT and FQDESV (reference sequence). This CDR3 has 15 residues. Trimming pared 2 bases from V and 7 bases from J, leaving 14 bases between. The variable domain in full, with the rest retrieved from reference TRBV11-1 and TRBJ1-4, is EAEVAQSPRYKITEKSQAVAFWCDPISGHATLYWYRQILGQGPELLVQFQDESVVDDSQLPKDRFSAERLKGVDSTLKIQPAELGDSAMYLCASSLLQGGGEKLFFGSGTQLSVL.

The CDR3 sequence: CASSLGAGSSSGANVLTF. CDR3 coding DNA: TGCGCCAGCAGCTTGGGAGCAGGGTCTAGCTCTGGGGCCAACGTCCTGACTTTC. The chain links TRBV5-1 to TRBJ2-6, with a tentative D call TRBD1 (5 bases). Trimming cost V 0 bases and J 0 bases, with 13 bases left between them. CDR3 length equals 18 residues. Germline V gene lookup returns CDR1 SGHRS and CDR2 YFSETQ.

CDR3 protein: CASNLAGRPSEQYF. The CDR3 region has the DNA TGTGCCAGCAATTTAGCGGGACGTCCTTCCGAGCAGTACTTC. V is TRBV6-5 and J is TRBJ2-7, with 8 bases lining up with TRBD2. V was clipped by 7 bases and J by 6 bases; unmatched bases: 11. Per the germline V gene, CDR1 is MNHEY and CDR2 is SVGAGI. This CDR3 spans 14 amino acids.

J is TRBJ1-1 and V is TRBV19; TRBD1 is a possible D gene (5 bases). This CDR3 has 14 residues. V lost 3 bases and J lost 4, with 12 bases in between. Germline CDR1 and CDR2: LNHDA and SQIVND (reference sequence). CDR3 bases: TGTGCCAGTAGTATGTCCGGGGGGGGCACTGAAGCTTTCTTT. Residues: CASSMSGGGTEAFF.

The CDR3 nucleotides read TGTGCCAGCAGCGTAGGAGAGGGACAGCGAACTAATTCACCCCTCCACTTT. Its translation is CASSVGEGQRTNSPLHF. The chain carries TRBV9 and TRBJ1-6, with 7 bases fitting TRBD1. CDR1 is SGDLS and CDR2 is YYNGEE in the germline V gene. With 0 bases clipped from V and 6 bases from J, the junction kept 9 bases outside the gene matches. The CDR3 length is 17 residues.

The gene calls are TRBV20-1 and TRBJ2-1; no clear D gene. The CDR3 sequence is 11 residues long. Trimming pared 7 bases from V and 7 bases from J, leaving 11 bases between. Germline CDR1 is DFQATT and CDR2 is SNEGSKA (reference sequence). The CDR3 nucleotides read TGCAGTGGTTACTCTTTTAATGAGCAGTTCTTC. It is translated as CSGYSFNEQFF.

The CDR3 sequence is CASTRDNYEQYF. In nucleotides, the CDR3 is TGTGCCAGCACCCGGGACAACTACGAGCAGTACTTC. The chain uses TRBV28 and TRBJ2-7, with a weak D call TRBD1 (6 bases). Trimming removed 7 bases at V and 3 bases at J, with 10 bases between. This CDR3 spans 12 amino acids. Looked up from germline, CDR1 is MDHEN and CDR2 is SYDVKM.

In this sample, this clone turned up a few times. The chain links TRBV7-9 to TRBJ2-7; a possible D gene is TRBD1 (5 bases). This CDR3 contains 15 residues. The V end was cut by 1 base, the J end by 2 bases, with 12 bases between. The germline gives CDR1 SEHNR, CDR2 FQNEAQ (reference sequence). CDR3 bases: TGTGCCAGCAGCTTAGGGCTAGGACAAACCTACGAGCAGTACTTC. This encodes CASSLGLGQTYEQYF.

J is TRBJ2-5 and V is TRBV24-1, with D perhaps TRBD2 (5 bases). Germline loops: CDR1 KGHDR, CDR2 SFDVKD. V lost 4 bases and J 4 bases, leaving 15 bases between the germline ends. This CDR3 has 15 amino acids. The CDR3 bases are TGTGCCACCAGTGAAAACGGGAAGTTTGTAGAGACCCAGTACTTC. Its translation: CATSENGKFVETQYF.

V gene TRBV19 combines with J gene TRBJ1-3; tentative D call: TRBD1 (5 bases). This CDR3 contains 16 residues. CDR1 and CDR2 from the germline V gene are LNHDA and SQIVND (reference sequence). Trimming shortened V by 5 bases and J by 1 base, and 15 bases separated the two germline ends. In DNA form, the CDR3 reads TGTGCCAGTAGTGACCTCAGGGAAAGGTCTGGAAACACCATATATTTT. Protein sequence: CASSDLRERSGNTIYF.

The chain employs TRBV18 and TRBJ2-1; D unclear. Germline CDR1 KGHSH, CDR2 LQKENI. This CDR3 region has 14 residues. V gave up 3 bases and J gave up 1 base, with 7 bases separating them. The CDR3 here is CASSPVGSYNEQFF. CDR3 bases: TGTGCCAGCTCACCTGTCGGGTCCTACAATGAGCAGTTCTTC.